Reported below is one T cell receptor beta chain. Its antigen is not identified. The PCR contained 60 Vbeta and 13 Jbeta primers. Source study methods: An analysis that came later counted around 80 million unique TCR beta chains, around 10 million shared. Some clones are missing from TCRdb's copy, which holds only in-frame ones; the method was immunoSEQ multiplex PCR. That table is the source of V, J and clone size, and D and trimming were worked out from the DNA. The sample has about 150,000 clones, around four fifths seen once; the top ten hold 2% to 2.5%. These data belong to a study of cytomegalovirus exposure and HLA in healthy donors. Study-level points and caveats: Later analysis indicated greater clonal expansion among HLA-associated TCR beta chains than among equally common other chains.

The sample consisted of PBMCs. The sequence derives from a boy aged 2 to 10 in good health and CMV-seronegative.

DNA of the CDR3: TGCAGCGTTGCGAGCTCTGCACGTTATGGCTACACCTTC. Amino acids: CSVASSARYGYTF. The gene calls are TRBV29-1 and TRBJ1-2; D is undetermined. Germline CDR1 and CDR2: SQVTM and ANQGSEA. The CDR3 length is 13 residues. Trimming removed 4 bases at V and 5 bases at J, with 14 bases between.